The 17 T cell receptor beta chains below come from one sample, sequenced in a study of CD8 T cells in Susac syndrome. Random hexamers were used to reverse transcribe roughly 0.5 to 1 ug of RNA. One entry per CDR3 protein results from TCRdb running MiXCR on the immunoSEQ multiplex PCR reads. The sample yields about 100,000 distinct CDR3 sequences, over 80% seen once. The material sequenced was CD8+ T cells from PBMCs. The source is a human donor in good health.

The chain is built from TRBV6-1 and TRBJ2-7; the D is unclear. V dropped 5 bases and J dropped 3 bases, with 8 bases sitting between them. The V gene's germline CDR1 is MNHNS and CDR2 SASEGT. The CDR3 contains 12 residues. CDR3 in DNA: TGTGCCAGCAGTCCTCAAGACTACGAGCAGTACTTC. As protein: CASSPQDYEQYF.

This chain links TRBV7-9 with TRBJ2-7; D gene unclear. This CDR3 is built from 12 residues. In germline, CDR1 is SEHNR, CDR2 FQNEAQ (reference sequence). Trimming cost V 1 base and J 5 bases, with 6 bases left between them. CDR3 sequence (DNA): TGTGCCAGCAGCTTAGAAAGACACGAGCAGTACTTC. This gives the protein CASSLERHEQYF.

The rearrangement joins TRBV6-1 to TRBJ2-7; TRBD1 agrees at 8 bases. This CDR3 is built from 14 residues. Per germline, CDR1 MNHNS and CDR2 SASEGT. Trimming took 4 bases from V and 2 from J; bases not matched to a gene: 4. The CDR3 DNA is TGTGCCAGCAGTGTATTGACAGGGGCCTACGAGCAGTACTTC. Translation: CASSVLTGAYEQYF.

The rearrangement uses TRBV12-3 or TRBV12-4 and TRBJ1-2; 7 bases match TRBD1. Losses at the gene ends were 5 bases for V and 5 bases for J; bases not matched to a gene: 11. The CDR3 has 15 residues. The CDR3 nucleotides read TGTGCCAGCAGTGTTCCGTCTCAGGGGGGGTATGGCTACACCTTC. This gives the protein CASSVPSQGGYGYTF.

J is TRBJ2-7 and V is TRBV7-9; D gene ambiguous. Germline CDR1 reads SEHNR; CDR2 reads FQNEAQ (reference sequence). This CDR3 comprises 12 residues. V lost 3 bases and J 6 bases, leaving 9 bases between the germline ends. For the CDR3, the DNA is TGTGCCAGCAGCTTTGGGCAAGGCGAGCAGTACTTC. It yields the protein CASSFGQGEQYF.

This clonotype was counted once. The chain combines TRBV20-1 with TRBJ1-2; D not certain. V dropped 3 bases and J dropped 7 bases, with 6 bases sitting between them. The CDR3 extends over 10 amino acids. Germline V lookup: CDR1 DFQATT, CDR2 SNEGSKA (reference sequence). The CDR3 nucleotides are TGCAGTGCTAGCGCGCTTGGCTACACCTTC. Residues: CSASALGYTF.

This sequence joins TRBV9 and TRBJ1-1; D not resolved. Germline V gene data show CDR1 as SGDLS and CDR2 as YYNGEE. The V and J ends lost 0 bases and 5 bases respectively, with 8 bases between them. The CDR3 has 13 amino acids. CDR3 DNA sequence: TGTGCCAGCAGCGTAGTGGCGGGGACTGAAGCTTTCTTT. Translation: CASSVVAGTEAFF.

J is TRBJ2-7 and V is TRBV6-5; D not resolved. CDR1 is MNHEY and CDR2 is SVGAGI in the germline V gene. The CDR3 sequence is 13 residues long. The V and J ends lost 2 bases and 1 base respectively, with 6 bases between them. The CDR3 sequence: CASSYRMSYEQYF. Here the CDR3 DNA reads TGTGCCAGCAGTTACCGAATGTCCTACGAGCAGTACTTC.

This chain uses TRBV9 with TRBJ2-3, with no clear D. The CDR3 is made up of 14 amino acids. The V and J ends lost 3 bases and 3 bases respectively, with 11 bases between them. Germline V CDR1 and CDR2: SGDLS, YYNGEE. The CDR3 sequence is CASSADTLTDTQYF. The CDR3 bases are TGTGCCAGCAGCGCTGATACGTTGACAGATACGCAGTATTTT.

The gene calls are TRBV6-4 and TRBJ2-1, with 14 nucleotides matching TRBD2. The V segment lost 6 bases and the J segment 6 bases; nucleotides outside the gene matches: 4. The CDR3 loop spans 15 amino acids. Germline lookup yields CDR1 MRHNA and CDR2 SNTAGT. As DNA, the CDR3 is TGTGCCAGCAGCGCGACTAGCGGGGGGGTCAATGAGCAGTTCTTC. Its protein is CASSATSGGVNEQFF.

The V and J genes are TRBV9 and TRBJ1-5, with TRBD1 as a possible D gene (6 bases). Per germline, CDR1 SGDLS and CDR2 YYNGEE. The CDR3 totals 15 residues. With 2 bases removed from V and 6 bases from J, the gap between germline ends came to 15 bases. The DNA for the CDR3 is TGTGCCAGCAGCGTCGGAGGGGGGAGTGGTCAGCCCCAGCATTTT. Its translation: CASSVGGGSGQPQHF.

V gene TRBV28 combines with J gene TRBJ2-1; 10 positions match TRBD1. Germline CDR1 and CDR2: MDHEN and SYDVKM. J gave up 3 bases and V 6 bases, and 20 bases lay outside the gene matches. This CDR3 is 20 amino acids long. Here the CDR3 DNA reads TGTGCCAGCAGCCCTGGGACAGGGGAACACTTCACCCACTTCTACAATGAGCAGTTCTTC. Translated, it gives CASSPGTGEHFTHFYNEQFF.

This rearrangement joins TRBV7-6 to TRBJ2-1; D is uncertain. This CDR3 has 18 amino acids. Germline V gives CDR1 SGHVS, CDR2 FNYEAQ. Trimming took off 2 bases at V and 4 bases at J, with 21 bases between the two ends. Here the CDR3 reads CASSLFRAERAKYNEQFF. In DNA form, the CDR3 reads TGTGCCAGCAGCTTATTCCGGGCCGAACGGGCCAAGTACAATGAGCAGTTCTTC.

The chain employs TRBV29-1 and TRBJ2-2; no clear D gene. This CDR3 has 12 residues. V lost 3 bases and J 6 bases, leaving 8 bases between the germline ends. Germline V gene data show CDR1 as SQVTM and CDR2 as ANQGSEA. The CDR3 protein is CSVEGWAGELFF. CDR3 DNA: TGCAGCGTTGAGGGATGGGCCGGGGAGCTGTTTTTT.

This chain connects TRBV20-1 to TRBJ2-1; 9 bases map to TRBD2. Germline CDR1 and CDR2: DFQATT and SNEGSKA (reference sequence). The CDR3 is 15 residues long. J was trimmed by 3 bases and V by 0 bases; bases with no gene match: 3. CDR3 bases: TGCAGTGCTAGAGATTTAGCGGGGGACTACAATGAGCAGTTCTTC. Its translation: CSARDLAGDYNEQFF.

The rearrangement links TRBV11-2 to TRBJ1-1, with a possible D match to TRBD1 (5 bases). CDR1 and CDR2 from the germline V gene are SGHAT and FQNNGV. The V gene lost 1 base and the J gene lost 0 bases, with 12 bases spanning the gap. The CDR3 length is 16 residues. The CDR3 is CASSLVGGGMNTEAFF. The CDR3 region has the DNA TGTGCCAGCAGCTTAGTTGGGGGTGGAATGAACACTGAAGCTTTCTTT.

The gene calls are TRBV2 and TRBJ2-1; the match to TRBD1 covers 8 bases. CDR1 is SNHLY and CDR2 is FYNNEI in the germline V gene. This CDR3 spans 15 amino acids. J gave up 2 bases and V 6 bases, and 6 bases lay outside the gene matches. The CDR3 reads CASSDQGAPYNEQFF. The CDR3 DNA reads TGTGCCAGCAGCGACCAGGGGGCCCCCTACAATGAGCAGTTCTTC.